This T cell receptor beta chain originates from a study of T cell repertoires in cytomegalovirus infection. Study-level information: Signatures in public TCR beta sequences pointed to both CMV infection and matching HLA type.

Germline V gene sequence: CDR1 DFQATT, CDR2 SNEGSKA (reference sequence). Trimming took off 3 bases at V and 2 bases at J, with 10 bases between the two ends. This CDR3 comprises 13 residues. Each CDR3 protein gets one entry after TCRdb re-called the reads with MiXCR. Of roughly 640,000 distinct CDR3 sequences in the sample, around 24% were seen once. What was sequenced was CD8+ T cells from PBMCs. The TCR sequence derives from a human donor in good health (CMV status not recorded). Some clones in this sample may be carry-over from other donors' samples. The gene calls are TRBV20-1 and TRBJ1-2; tentative D call: TRBD1 (5 bases). The CDR3 is CSASHRKNYGYTF. The CDR3 DNA sequence: TGCAGTGCTAGTCACAGGAAAAACTATGGCTACACCTTC.